This entry lists 24 T cell receptor beta chains sequenced from one sample in a study of cytomegalovirus exposure and HLA in healthy donors. A multiplex PCR was run with 60 Vbeta primers and 13 Jbeta primers. Sequencing was performed with immunoSEQ multiplex PCR; in TCRdb, only in-frame clones are kept and a portion is missing. The table lists about 160,000 clones, approximately 79% of them singletons, with under 1.5% in the top ten. The specimen was PBMCs. The receptors derive from a man in his fifties or sixties in good health and CMV-seronegative.

This clone was detected a few times. The rearrangement uses TRBV19 and TRBJ1-4, with 7 bases lining up with TRBD1. After removal of 7 bases from V and 8 bases from J, the junction contained 13 bases not matched to a gene. The length of the CDR3 is 15 residues. In germline, CDR1 is LNHDA, CDR2 SQIVND (reference sequence). The CDR3: CASTGLTGIREKLFF. CDR3 DNA: TGTGCCAGTACCGGACTGACAGGGATACGGGAAAAACTGTTTTTT.

This chain connects TRBV9 to TRBJ1-3; weak D call: TRBD1 (5 bases). Looked up from germline, CDR1 is SGDLS and CDR2 is YYNGEE. There are 16 residues in the CDR3. V was pared by 4 bases and J by 0 bases, with 14 bases between. The CDR3 loop reads CASSPGGDYSGNTIYF. Written as DNA, the CDR3 is TGTGCCAGCAGCCCGGGAGGGGATTACTCTGGAAACACCATATATTTT.

The chain has TRBV15 and TRBJ2-7, with TRBD2 matching over 11 bases. The J segment lost 2 bases and the V segment lost 4 bases, leaving 7 bases of the junction unmatched. The CDR3 length is 16 residues. Per the germline V gene, CDR1 is LNHNV and CDR2 is YYDKDF (reference sequence). In nucleotides, the CDR3 is TGTGCCACCAGCATGGGACTAGCGGAATCCACCTACGAGCAGTACTTC. It encodes CATSMGLAESTYEQYF.

This clone has a handful of counts. The chain combines TRBV7-9 with TRBJ2-2; 7 bases line up with TRBD1. V lost 6 bases, J lost 4 bases, and 5 bases stayed unmatched. There are 14 residues in the CDR3. The germline V gene encodes CDR1 SEHNR and CDR2 FQNEAQ (reference sequence). The CDR3 loop reads CASRLQGSTGELFF. CDR3 bases: TGTGCCAGCAGATTACAGGGGAGCACCGGGGAGCTGTTTTTT.

This chain joins TRBV5-1 and TRBJ2-1; a possible D gene is TRBD2 (5 bases). The CDR3 is made up of 16 amino acids. CDR1 and CDR2 (germline): SGHRS, YFSETQ. V lost 4 bases and J lost 8, with 22 bases in between. The CDR3 sequence: CASSLGVVSSADEQFF. CDR3 in DNA: TGCGCCAGCAGCCTCGGGGTCGTGAGTTCGGCGGATGAGCAGTTCTTC.

The chain uses TRBV28 and TRBJ1-2; D gene unclear. Trimming removed 7 bases at V and 8 bases at J, with 17 bases between. The CDR3 loop spans 13 amino acids. Germline CDR1 and CDR2: MDHEN and SYDVKM. CDR3 sequence reads: CASTERLFGGYTF. For the CDR3, the DNA is TGTGCCAGCACCGAGAGGCTTTTTGGGGGCTACACCTTC.

The V gene is TRBV7-3, the J gene TRBJ2-3; TRBD1 might be the D (6 bases). Looked up from germline, CDR1 is SGHTA and CDR2 is FQGTGA. This CDR3 is 14 amino acids long. V lost 3 bases and J lost 1, with 8 bases in between. In DNA form, the CDR3 reads TGTGCCAGCAGCTTCTGGGGGCGCACAGATACGCAGTATTTT. This translates into CASSFWGRTDTQYF.

This clone was seen only once. The rearrangement links TRBV6-5 to TRBJ2-5, with D hard to call. The DNA end favors TRBJ2-7, so the J call may be wrong. Germline loops: CDR1 MNHEY, CDR2 SVGAGI. The CDR3 is 13 amino acids. In DNA, the CDR3 is TGTGCCAGCACCCGACTGGCCCCCTACGAGCAGTACTTC. Residues: CASTRLAPYEQYF.

The rearrangement uses TRBV30 and TRBJ1-2, with D perhaps TRBD1 (6 bases). Per germline, CDR1 GTSNPN and CDR2 SVGIG (reference sequence). The CDR3 consists of 12 residues. V was clipped by 4 bases and J by 6 bases, with 12 bases between them. The CDR3 region has the DNA TGTGCCTGGACCGCAGGGGCCGATGGCTACACCTTC. As protein: CAWTAGADGYTF. Together with reference TRBV30 and TRBJ1-2, the CDR3 gives the full variable domain: SQTIHQWPATLVQPVGSPLSLECTVEGTSNPNLYWYRQAAGRGLQLLFYSVGIGQISSEVPQNLSASRPQDRQFILSSKKLLLSDSGFYLCAWTAGADGYTFGSGTRLTVV.

There are a few counts of this clone. J is TRBJ2-5 and V is TRBV7-9, with 9 bases matching TRBD1. The CDR3 totals 16 residues. Germline loops: CDR1 SEHNR, CDR2 FQNEAQ (reference sequence). V dropped 4 bases and J dropped 5; count of bases not matched to a gene: 11. The CDR3 region is CASSWAPGQGRETQYF. The CDR3 DNA sequence: TGTGCCAGCAGCTGGGCCCCAGGACAGGGGCGGGAGACCCAGTACTTC.

The gene calls are TRBV7-2 and TRBJ1-2, with 11 bases lining up with TRBD1. The length of the CDR3 is 17 residues. Per germline, CDR1 SGHTA and CDR2 FQGNSA. The J segment lost 2 bases and the V segment lost 8 bases, leaving 13 bases of the junction unmatched. The CDR3 loop is CASVPGQGVTGNYGYTF. DNA for the CDR3: TGTGCCAGCGTCCCGGGACAGGGGGTTACAGGGAACTATGGCTACACCTTC.

This clone was detected a few times. The chain is built from TRBV4-2 and TRBJ2-7; TRBD1 agrees at 7 bases. Germline lookup yields CDR1 LGHNA and CDR2 YNFKEQ. With 0 bases clipped from V and 0 bases from J, the junction kept 2 bases outside the gene matches. The CDR3 covers 15 residues. The CDR3 DNA reads TGTGCCAGCAGCCAAGAGAGGGACAGCTCCTACGAGCAGTACTTC. It yields the protein CASSQERDSSYEQYF.

This clone was seen more than once but under ten times. This chain connects TRBV28 to TRBJ1-2, with D maybe TRBD1 (6 bases). Trimming left V 6 bases short and J 7 bases short, with 15 bases between. Germline V gene data show CDR1 as MDHEN and CDR2 as SYDVKM. This CDR3 comprises 13 residues. As DNA, the CDR3 is TGTGCCAGCAGAGCCTCGGGGGGCGGTGGCTACACCTTC. Residues: CASRASGGGGYTF.

This sequence joins TRBV4-2 and TRBJ1-3; TRBD1 agrees at 7 bases. The CDR3 length is 16 residues. Trimming took 1 base from V and 4 from J; bases not matched to a gene: 7. Germline CDR1 and CDR2: LGHNA and YNFKEQ. The CDR3 region has the DNA TGTGCCAGCAGCCAAGTAGGGGGCATGGGAGGAAACACCATATATTTT. It yields the protein CASSQVGGMGGNTIYF.

The chain is built from TRBV4-1 and TRBJ2-3; 7 positions agree with TRBD1. J lost 9 bases, V lost 4 bases, and 7 bases had no gene match. The CDR3 sequence is 13 residues long. Germline CDR1 reads MGHRA; CDR2 reads YSYEKL. In nucleotides, the CDR3 is TGCGCCAGCAGCCGGGACAGAGAGGGCACGCAGTATTTT. Its translation is CASSRDREGTQYF.

The CDR3 DNA is TGCGCCAGCAGCTTGACTCCCGACAGGGTCCACGAGCAGTACTTC. Translated: CASSLTPDRVHEQYF. The chain carries TRBV5-1 and TRBJ2-7; 7 bases map to TRBD1. V trimming: 1 base; J trimming: 5 bases; junction bases outside the gene matches: 9. CDR1 and CDR2 (germline): SGHRS, YFSETQ. The CDR3 runs to 15 residues. Combining the CDR3 with reference TRBV5-1 and TRBJ2-7 gives the whole variable domain KAGVTQTPRYLIKTRGQQVTLSCSPISGHRSVSWYQQTPGQGLQFLFEYFSETQRNKGNFPGRFSGRQFSNSRSEMNVSTLELGDSALYLCASSLTPDRVHEQYFGPGTRLTVT.

This clone was observed a few times. V is TRBV27 and J is TRBJ2-3, with TRBD2 matching 9 bases. The CDR3 is made up of 15 amino acids. Germline V gene data show CDR1 as MNHEY and CDR2 as SMNVEV (reference sequence). Trimming took 2 bases from V and 8 from J; bases not matched to a gene: 8. CDR3 nucleotide sequence: TGTGCCAGCAGTTTAGCGGGGGGGGGAAGAGGTACGCAGTATTTT. Protein product: CASSLAGGGRGTQYF.

The chain joins TRBV10-3 to TRBJ1-1; 9 bases fit TRBD1. The CDR3 extends over 15 amino acids. The germline CDR1 and CDR2 sequences are ENHRY and SYGVKD. Unmatched junction bases numbered 6, after V lost 6 bases and J lost 1 base. This CDR3 reads CAIRRDRDRNTEAFF. The DNA of the CDR3 is TGTGCCATCAGGAGGGACAGGGATCGGAACACTGAAGCTTTCTTT.

A word on this clone: The conserved phenylalanine or tryptophan normally closing the CDR3 is absent here, so this likely arose from a read error. The V call is TRBV29-1, the J call TRBJ2-7, with 8 bases lining up with TRBD1. The CDR3 is 14 residues long. CDR1 is SQVTM and CDR2 is ANQGSEA in the germline V gene. The J segment lost 6 bases and the V segment lost 7 bases, leaving 14 bases of the junction unmatched. The DNA of the CDR3 is TGCAGCGCGCAGTTGGGACAGGCCGGGGCCGAGCAGTACCTC. Protein product: CSAQLGQAGAEQYL.

The genes are TRBV15 and TRBJ1-1, with D hard to call. CDR3 length: 14 amino acids. CDR1 and CDR2 from the germline V gene are LNHNV and YYDKDF (reference sequence). The V end was cut by 2 bases, the J end by 5 bases, with 12 bases between. CDR3 nucleotides: TGTGCCACCAGCAGACGCCCCGTGGAGACTGAAGCTTTCTTT. The encoded protein is CATSRRPVETEAFF.

This chain links TRBV30 with TRBJ2-7, with a tentative D call TRBD1 (7 bases). Trimming pared 2 bases from V and 9 bases from J, leaving 17 bases between. The CDR3 has 13 amino acids. Germline V gene lookup returns CDR1 GTSNPN and CDR2 SVGIG (reference sequence). Written as DNA, the CDR3 is TGTGCCTGGAGTCAGGGGGGCTTACCCAGGCAGTACTTC. Translating it yields CAWSQGGLPRQYF. Looking up the rest from reference TRBV30 and TRBJ2-7 gives the full variable domain: SQTIHQWPATLVQPVGSPLSLECTVEGTSNPNLYWYRQAAGRGLQLLFYSVGIGQISSEVPQNLSASRPQDRQFILSSKKLLLSDSGFYLCAWSQGGLPRQYFGPGTRLTVT.

The rearrangement joins TRBV7-2 to TRBJ1-4; 9 nucleotides line up with TRBD1. Germline CDR1 SGHTA, CDR2 FQGNSA. This CDR3 is 16 amino acids long. V was clipped by 2 bases and J by 8 bases; unmatched bases: 9. CDR3 sequence: CASSLSAGQGGEKLFF. CDR3 DNA sequence: TGTGCCAGCAGCTTAAGCGCGGGACAGGGAGGGGAAAAACTGTTTTTT.

As for this clone: This specimen includes other DNA sequences encoding the same CDR3. J is TRBJ2-5 and V is TRBV10-1; TRBD2 might be the D (6 bases). Germline values: CDR1 WNHNN, CDR2 SYGVQD (reference sequence). V gave up 0 bases and J gave up 5 bases, with 10 bases separating them. The CDR3 is 14 residues long. CDR3: CASSESGGQETQYF. CDR3 nucleotides: TGCGCCAGCAGTGAGTCGGGAGGCCAGGAGACCCAGTACTTC.

This clone was seen a single time. This chain connects TRBV11-2 to TRBJ1-1; 10 bases agree with TRBD1. The CDR3 spans 13 residues. J was trimmed by 4 bases and V by 6 bases; bases with no gene match: 2. The germline V gene encodes CDR1 SGHAT and CDR2 FQNNGV. CDR3 amino acids: CASSRTGGTEAFF. The DNA for the CDR3 is TGTGCCAGCAGTCGGACAGGGGGCACTGAAGCTTTCTTT.